The text below deals with one T cell receptor (beta chain). This sample was included in a study of blood T cell repertoires in COVID-19. About the study: Sites in the United States, Italy and Spain provided acute and convalescent COVID-19 samples. Nucleic acid was either cDNA or gDNA, and it came from T cells, B-cell-depleted T cells, or PBMCs.

As processed by the authors: Estimates of nucleated cell counts were drawn from the amplification of reference gene primers. Sequencing was performed with immunoSEQ multiplex PCR; in TCRdb, only in-frame clones are kept and a portion is missing. That table is the source of V, J and clone size, and D and trimming were worked out from the DNA. The sample holds 150,000 to 200,000 clones, roughly 90% seen once. Losses at the gene ends were 4 bases for V and 8 bases for J; bases not matched to a gene: 13. From germline, CDR1 is SGDLS and CDR2 YYNGEE. The length of the CDR3 is 17 residues. This clonotype was obtained from a man over 45 with acute or convalescent COVID-19. The rearrangement joins TRBV9 to TRBJ2-1; 12 bases align to TRBD2. The sample consisted of peripheral blood. The CDR3 nucleotides read TGTGCCAGCAGCCAATCCTTGACTAGCGGGAGTGTTGATGAGCAGTTCTTC. Residues: CASSQSLTSGSVDEQFF.